The rows below give T cell receptor beta chains drawn from one sample of a study of somatic mutations in cytotoxic T cells in rheumatoid arthritis. Sequenced by immunoSEQ multiplex PCR; TCRdb stores in-frame clones only, minus some. Of roughly 20,000 clones in the sample, less than 85% are singletons; the top ten hold about 20%. Sequenced input: CD8+ T cells sorted from blood. The receptor source for this set is a woman aged 55-69 years in good health. Each CDR3 is given with its conserved first and last residue. The D gene is left open where the match is weak. Not every row has a clone size; where given, it reads once, few, many or a size class.

J gene: TRBJ1-5; D gene: -; V gene: TRBV19; clone size: -; CDR3 protein: CASSIEDPSNQPQHF; CDR3 DNA: TGTGCCAGTAGTATCGAGGACCCTAGCAATCAGCCCCAGCATTTT
J gene: TRBJ2-1; D gene: TRBD1; V gene: TRBV6-5; clone size: -; CDR3 protein: CASSYGTGGGNEQFF; CDR3 DNA: TGTGCCAGCAGTTACGGGACAGGGGGGGGCAATGAGCAGTTCTTC
J gene: TRBJ1-1; D gene: TRBD1; V gene: TRBV7-6; clone size: -; CDR3 protein: CASSQTGAEAFF; CDR3 DNA: TGTGCCAGCAGCCAGACAGGGGCTGAAGCTTTCTTT
J gene: TRBJ2-1; D gene: TRBD2; V gene: TRBV7-6; clone size: once; CDR3 protein: CASSSQAGGLYNEQFF; CDR3 DNA: TGTGCCAGCAGTTCCCAGGCGGGAGGCCTTTACAATGAGCAGTTCTTC
J gene: TRBJ1-1; D gene: -; V gene: TRBV6-6; clone size: -; CDR3 protein: CASSLLMAEAFF; CDR3 DNA: TGTGCCAGCAGCCTCCTTATGGCTGAAGCTTTCTTT
J gene: TRBJ2-1; D gene: -; V gene: TRBV27; clone size: -; CDR3 protein: CASSLGQNSYNEQFF; CDR3 DNA: TGTGCCAGCAGTCTCGGACAGAACTCCTACAATGAGCAGTTCTTC
J gene: TRBJ2-7; D gene: -; V gene: TRBV4-1; clone size: -; CDR3 protein: CASSHPGSSYEQYF; CDR3 DNA: TGCGCCAGCAGCCACCCAGGGTCATCCTACGAGCAGTACTTC
J gene: TRBJ1-3; D gene: -; V gene: TRBV5-1; clone size: -; CDR3 protein: CASLPSVYF; CDR3 DNA: TGCGCCAGTCTCCCAAGCGTATATTTT
J gene: TRBJ1-1; D gene: -; V gene: TRBV27; clone size: once; CDR3 protein: CASSLSRGNTEAFF; CDR3 DNA: TGTGCCAGCAGTTTAAGCCGAGGGAACACTGAAGCTTTCTTT
J gene: TRBJ2-1; D gene: TRBD2; V gene: TRBV10-1; clone size: -; CDR3 protein: CASSESAGEAYNEQFF; CDR3 DNA: TGCGCCAGCAGTGAGTCAGCGGGGGAAGCCTACAATGAGCAGTTCTTC
J gene: TRBJ2-3; D gene: TRBD1; V gene: TRBV5-4; clone size: -; CDR3 protein: CASTPPGQGFTDTQYF; CDR3 DNA: TGTGCCAGCACTCCCCCCGGACAGGGCTTTACAGATACGCAGTATTTT
J gene: TRBJ2-7; D gene: -; V gene: TRBV5-8; clone size: -; CDR3 protein: CASSFDGQYYEQYF; CDR3 DNA: TGTGCCAGCAGCTTTGACGGGCAGTACTACGAGCAGTACTTC
J gene: TRBJ1-5; D gene: TRBD1; V gene: TRBV10-1; clone size: -; CDR3 protein: CASSLTPGQGIRGPSQPQHF; CDR3 DNA: TGCGCCAGCAGTTTAACTCCGGGACAGGGGATAAGAGGGCCTTCTCAGCCCCAGCATTTT
J gene: TRBJ1-1; D gene: -; V gene: TRBV7-9; clone size: -; CDR3 protein: CASSATRDTLANTEAFF; CDR3 DNA: TGTGCCAGCAGCGCCACCCGGGACACCCTAGCGAACACTGAAGCTTTCTTT
J gene: TRBJ2-3; D gene: -; V gene: TRBV6-6; clone size: -; CDR3 protein: CASSRGGASEDTQYF; CDR3 DNA: TGTGCCAGCAGTAGGGGGGGGGCCTCGGAAGATACGCAGTATTTT